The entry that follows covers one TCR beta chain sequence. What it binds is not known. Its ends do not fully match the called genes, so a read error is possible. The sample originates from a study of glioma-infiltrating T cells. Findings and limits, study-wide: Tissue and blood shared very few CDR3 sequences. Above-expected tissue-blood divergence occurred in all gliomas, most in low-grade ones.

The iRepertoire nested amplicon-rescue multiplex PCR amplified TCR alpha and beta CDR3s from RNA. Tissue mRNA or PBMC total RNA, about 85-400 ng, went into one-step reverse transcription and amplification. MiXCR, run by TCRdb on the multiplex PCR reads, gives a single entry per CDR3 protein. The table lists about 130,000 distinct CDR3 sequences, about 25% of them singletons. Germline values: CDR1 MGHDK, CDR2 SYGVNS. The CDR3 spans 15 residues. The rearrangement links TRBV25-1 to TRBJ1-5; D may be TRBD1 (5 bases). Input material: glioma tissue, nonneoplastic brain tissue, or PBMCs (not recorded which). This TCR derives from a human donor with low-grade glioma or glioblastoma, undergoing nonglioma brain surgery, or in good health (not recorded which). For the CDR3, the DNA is TGTGCCAGCAGTGCCCAGGGTTTTAGCATTCAGCCCCAGCATTTT. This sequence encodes CASSAQGFSIQPQHF. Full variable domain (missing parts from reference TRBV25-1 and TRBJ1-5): EADIYQTPRYLVIGTGKKITLECSQTMGHDKMYWYQQDPGMELHLIHYSYGVNSTEKGDLSSESTVSRIRTEHFPLTLESARPSHTSQYLCASSAQGFSIQPQHFGDGTRLSIL.